The 23 T cell receptor beta chains below all came from one sample that was sequenced in a study of control samples from healthy donors and cancer patients. Produced via immunoSEQ multiplex PCR; TCRdb's table is partial and in-frame only. This sample yields 150,000 to 200,000 clones, of which around nine tenths are seen a single time; approximately 1.7% belongs to the top ten. Sequencing was done on a sample of blood. All receptors come from a man in his late teens or twenties in good health.

The V gene is TRBV12-3 or TRBV12-4, the J gene TRBJ1-1, with D unclear. Trimming cost V 3 bases and J 5 bases, with 10 bases left between them. This CDR3 has 13 amino acids. CDR3 loop: CASSFSPQTEAFF. The DNA for the CDR3 is TGTGCCAGCAGTTTCTCCCCCCAGACTGAAGCTTTCTTT.

The J gene is TRBJ2-2, the V gene TRBV7-3, with 7 bases identical to TRBD1. V shed 4 bases, J shed 5 bases, and the junction held 10 bases outside the gene matches. The length of the CDR3 is 16 residues. CDR1 is SGHTA and CDR2 is FQGTGA in the germline V gene. This chain's CDR3 is CASSSQPGQLTGELFF. CDR3 sequence (DNA): TGTGCCAGCAGCTCGCAACCGGGACAGTTAACCGGGGAGCTGTTTTTT. Filled out from reference TRBV7-3 and TRBJ2-2, the complete variable domain reads GAGVSQTPSNKVTEKGKYVELRCDPISGHTALYWYRQSLGQGPEFLIYFQGTGAADDSGLPNDRFFAVRPEGSVSTLKIQRTERGDSAVYLCASSSQPGQLTGELFFGEGSRLTVL.

The chain joins TRBV6-2 or TRBV6-3 to TRBJ1-5; D unclear. Germline V gene data show CDR1 as MNHEY and CDR2 as SVGEGT. Trimming took off 4 bases at V and 2 bases at J, with 6 bases between the two ends. CDR3 length: 13 residues. The CDR3 DNA sequence: TGTGCCAGCAGTTCTACCGGCAATCAGCCCCAGCATTTT. Its protein is CASSSTGNQPQHF.

For the CDR3, the DNA is TGCGCCAGCATCGACTCTGGGAGGGCTTTCTTT. Amino acid sequence: CASIDSGRAFF. The rearrangement links TRBV4-1 to TRBJ1-1; D is ambiguous. Germline V gives CDR1 MGHRA, CDR2 YSYEKL. Between the trimmed V and J ends, which lost 7 bases and 11 bases, there was a span of 14 bases. This CDR3 is 11 amino acids long.

CDR3 nucleotide sequence: TGTGCCAGCAGCCGCCCGGGACTCTACGAGCAGTACTTC. Protein: CASSRPGLYEQYF. The chain employs TRBV5-4 and TRBJ2-7, with a weak D call TRBD2 (6 bases). The V gene's germline CDR1 is SGHNT and CDR2 YYREEE (reference sequence). Trimming shortened V by 4 bases and J by 3 bases, and 11 bases separated the two germline ends. The CDR3 has 13 amino acids.

This clone was counted a single time. The CDR3 nucleotides are TGTGCCAGCAGCGTACAGGGGGCAATCACCGGGGAGCTGTTTTTT. This sequence encodes CASSVQGAITGELFF. This chain links TRBV3-1 (or the pseudogene TRBV3-2) with TRBJ2-2, with 9 positions matching TRBD1. Germline loops: CDR1 LGHDT, CDR2 YNNKEL (reference sequence). After removal of 5 bases from V and 4 bases from J, the junction contained 5 bases not matched to a gene. The CDR3 runs 15 residues.

The V call is TRBV28, the J call TRBJ1-5; no clear D. Trimming removed 5 bases at V and 12 bases at J, with 20 bases between. The germline V gene encodes CDR1 MDHEN and CDR2 SYDVKM. This CDR3 is 14 amino acids long. CDR3 in DNA: TGTGCCAGCAGTCCGCCCTCTAAGGCGGTACTCCAGCATTTT. It yields the protein CASSPPSKAVLQHF. The full variable domain, its missing parts supplied by reference TRBV28 and TRBJ1-5, is DVKVTQSSRYLVKRTGEKVFLECVQDMDHENMFWYRQDPGLGLRLIYFSYDVKMKEKGDIPEGYSVSREKKERFSLILESASTNQTSMYLCASSPPSKAVLQHFGDGTRLSIL.

This rearrangement joins TRBV13 to TRBJ1-1, with a tentative D call TRBD1 (5 bases). V dropped 1 base and J dropped 8 bases, with 11 bases sitting between them. The CDR3 loop spans 13 amino acids. Germline assignment: CDR1 PRHDT and CDR2 FYEKMQ (reference sequence). The CDR3 bases are TGTGCCAGCAGCTTAGATCCAGGGTCGGAAGCTTTCTTT. This encodes CASSLDPGSEAFF.

This chain links TRBV6-1 with TRBJ2-3, with no clear D. The V end lost 2 bases, the J end lost 1 base, and 16 bases lay between the germline ends. Germline V gives CDR1 MNHNS, CDR2 SASEGT. CDR3 length equals 17 residues. The CDR3 bases are TGTGCCAGCAGTGAAATGCCCCCTACCCTTCGCACAGATACGCAGTATTTT. This gives the protein CASSEMPPTLRTDTQYF.

The genes are TRBV5-1 and TRBJ2-7; D perhaps matches TRBD2 (5 bases). CDR3 length: 13 residues. Deletions cut 4 bases from V and 2 bases from J, with 10 bases between. Germline V CDR1 and CDR2: SGHRS, YFSETQ. CDR3 in amino acids: CASSPQEAYEQYF. The CDR3 nucleotides read TGCGCCAGCAGCCCCCAGGAGGCCTACGAGCAGTACTTC. The complete variable domain, with remaining parts taken from reference TRBV5-1 and TRBJ2-7, reads KAGVTQTPRYLIKTRGQQVTLSCSPISGHRSVSWYQQTPGQGLQFLFEYFSETQRNKGNFPGRFSGRQFSNSRSEMNVSTLELGDSALYLCASSPQEAYEQYFGPGTRLTVT.

The chain employs TRBV4-2 and TRBJ2-3; D not resolved. CDR1 and CDR2 from the germline V gene are LGHNA and YNFKEQ. CDR3 length equals 15 residues. V shed 0 bases and J shed 0 bases, with 7 bases lying between them. The CDR3, as DNA: TGTGCCAGCAGCCAAGACGGACCTAGCACAGATACGCAGTATTTT. It yields the protein CASSQDGPSTDTQYF.

The V call is TRBV4-1, the J call TRBJ2-2; possibly TRBD1 or TRBD2 for D (5 bases each). Trimming stripped 7 bases from V and 3 bases from J, with 15 bases between. CDR1 MGHRA and CDR2 YSYEKL come from the germline V gene. This CDR3 spans 15 amino acids. DNA of the CDR3: TGCGCCAGCAACTCTGAGGGGTGGGACACCGGGGAGCTGTTTTTT. It codes for CASNSEGWDTGELFF.

The V gene is TRBV27, the J gene TRBJ2-1, with D hard to call. Germline CDR1 reads MNHEY; CDR2 reads SMNVEV (reference sequence). The CDR3 consists of 14 residues. The V gene lost 3 bases and the J gene lost 8 bases, with 14 bases spanning the gap. The CDR3 region is CASSFTDPGHEQFF. The CDR3 bases are TGTGCCAGCAGTTTCACAGACCCAGGTCATGAGCAGTTCTTC.

V usage is TRBV9 and J usage is TRBJ2-1; no reliable D call. Trimming removed 0 bases from V and 7 bases from J, with 11 bases in between. The CDR3 has 14 residues. CDR1 and CDR2 (germline): SGDLS, YYNGEE. In nucleotides, the CDR3 is TGTGCCAGCAGCGTAGGAGTGAATCTAAATGAGCAGTTCTTC. Translating it yields CASSVGVNLNEQFF. The entire variable domain, with the rest obtained from reference TRBV9 and TRBJ2-1, is as follows: DSGVTQTPKHLITATGQRVTLRCSPRSGDLSVYWYQQSLDQGLQFLIQYYNGEERAKGNILERFSAQQFPDLHSELNLSSLELGDSALYFCASSVGVNLNEQFFGPGTRLTVL.

The rearrangement joins TRBV13 to TRBJ1-2; 7 nucleotides agree with TRBD1. Germline CDR1 reads PRHDT; CDR2 reads FYEKMQ (reference sequence). This CDR3 has 13 amino acids. Trimming cost V 3 bases and J 6 bases; bases outside gene matches: 4. CDR3 sequence: CASSFGTADGYTF. The DNA for the CDR3 is TGTGCCAGCAGCTTCGGGACAGCGGATGGCTACACCTTC.

CDR3 sequence reads: CSVADRNYGYTF. DNA of the CDR3: TGCAGCGTTGCAGATCGTAACTATGGCTACACCTTC. The chain has TRBV29-1 and TRBJ1-2; D gene ambiguous. The germline V and J ends were trimmed by 4 bases and 1 base, with 7 bases remaining between them. Germline V gene lookup returns CDR1 SQVTM and CDR2 ANQGSEA. The CDR3 runs to 12 residues.

The chain is built from TRBV6-6 and TRBJ2-5; 9 bases are a match to TRBD1. V trimming: 4 bases; J trimming: 6 bases; junction bases outside the gene matches: 9. The CDR3 is made up of 15 amino acids. Germline V gives CDR1 MNHNY, CDR2 SVGAGI (reference sequence). In nucleotides, the CDR3 is TGTGCCAGCAGTTTCACACAGGGGGCAGGGAAGACCCAGTACTTC. Its protein product is CASSFTQGAGKTQYF.

The chain couples TRBV28 to TRBJ1-2, with 7 positions matching TRBD1. Germline-derived CDR1 and CDR2 are MDHEN and SYDVKM. The CDR3 contains 14 residues. The ends lost 6 bases at V and 7 bases at J; junction bases unmatched: 11. The CDR3 DNA is TGTGCCAGCAGCTCTGACAGGGTGGAATCTGGCTACACCTTC. This gives the protein CASSSDRVESGYTF.

This clone was seen only a few times. V gene TRBV4-1 combines with J gene TRBJ2-6; TRBD1 agrees at 7 bases. Germline V CDR1 and CDR2: MGHRA, YSYEKL. This CDR3 comprises 18 residues. J gave up 5 bases and V 1 base, and 11 bases lay outside the gene matches. The CDR3 nucleotides read TGCGCCAGCAGCCAAGGACCTCTACACAGGGGCAGGGCCAACGTCCTGACTTTC. Translation gives CASSQGPLHRGRANVLTF.

The CDR3 region has the DNA TGCGCCAGCAGCTTGGCTTTACAGATTACTGAGACCCAGTACTTC. Translated, it gives CASSLALQITETQYF. This sequence joins TRBV5-1 and TRBJ2-5, with D unresolved. Germline lookup yields CDR1 SGHRS and CDR2 YFSETQ. V was clipped by 0 bases and J by 5 bases, with 14 bases between them. The CDR3 spans 15 residues.

This clone has a handful of counts. The chain links TRBV4-3 to TRBJ2-7; 10 bases agree with TRBD2. Trimming removed 1 base from V and 0 bases from J; junction bases left unmatched: 6. The CDR3 has 17 amino acids. Germline-derived CDR1 and CDR2 are LGHNA and YSLEER. The chain's CDR3 is CASSQALSGGSSYEQYF. The CDR3 DNA follows: TGCGCCAGCAGCCAAGCACTTAGCGGGGGGAGCTCCTACGAGCAGTACTTC.

V is TRBV11-1 and J is TRBJ1-1; 7 bases align to TRBD1. The V gene's germline CDR1 is SGHAT and CDR2 FQDESV (reference sequence). This CDR3 has 16 amino acids. J gave up 4 bases and V 2 bases, and 10 bases lay outside the gene matches. CDR3: CASSLNRGAMSTEAFF. CDR3 nucleotides: TGTGCCAGCAGCTTAAACAGGGGCGCCATGAGCACTGAAGCTTTCTTT.

This chain uses TRBV29-1 with TRBJ2-5; D is ambiguous. Germline values: CDR1 SQVTM, CDR2 ANQGSEA. The CDR3 loop spans 11 amino acids. Between the trimmed V and J ends, which lost 5 bases and 2 bases, there was a span of 6 bases. CDR3 DNA: TGCAGCGTTACAGAGCAAGAGACCCAGTACTTC. Amino acid sequence: CSVTEQETQYF.